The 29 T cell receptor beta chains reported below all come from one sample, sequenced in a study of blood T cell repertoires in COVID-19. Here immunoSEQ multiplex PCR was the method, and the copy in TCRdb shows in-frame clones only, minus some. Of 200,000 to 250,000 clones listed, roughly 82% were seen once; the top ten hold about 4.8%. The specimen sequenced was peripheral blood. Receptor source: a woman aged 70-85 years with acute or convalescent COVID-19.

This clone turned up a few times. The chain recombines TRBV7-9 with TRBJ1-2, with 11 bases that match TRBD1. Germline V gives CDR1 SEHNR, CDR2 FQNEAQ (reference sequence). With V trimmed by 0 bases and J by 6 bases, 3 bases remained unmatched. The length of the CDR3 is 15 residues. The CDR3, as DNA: TGTGCCAGCAGCTTAGCTTCGGGACAGGGGGATGGCTACACCTTC. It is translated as CASSLASGQGDGYTF.

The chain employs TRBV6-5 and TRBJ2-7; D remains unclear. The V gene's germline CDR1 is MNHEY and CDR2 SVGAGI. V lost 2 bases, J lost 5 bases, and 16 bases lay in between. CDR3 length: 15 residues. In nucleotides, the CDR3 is TGTGCCAGCAGTTACGCCCAGACAACAACGAACGAGCAGTACTTC. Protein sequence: CASSYAQTTTNEQYF.

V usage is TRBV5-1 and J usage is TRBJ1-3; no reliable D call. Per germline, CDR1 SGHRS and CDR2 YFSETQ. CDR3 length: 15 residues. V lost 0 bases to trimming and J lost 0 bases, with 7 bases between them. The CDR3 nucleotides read TGCGCCAGCAGCTTGGACGCCAGCTCTGGAAACACCATATATTTT. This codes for CASSLDASSGNTIYF.

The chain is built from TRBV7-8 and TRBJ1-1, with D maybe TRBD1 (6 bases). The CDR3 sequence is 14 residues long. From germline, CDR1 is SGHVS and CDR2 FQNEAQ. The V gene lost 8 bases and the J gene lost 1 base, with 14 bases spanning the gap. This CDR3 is CASQAGHQNTEAFF. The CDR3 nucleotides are TGTGCCAGCCAAGCGGGACATCAGAACACTGAAGCTTTCTTT.

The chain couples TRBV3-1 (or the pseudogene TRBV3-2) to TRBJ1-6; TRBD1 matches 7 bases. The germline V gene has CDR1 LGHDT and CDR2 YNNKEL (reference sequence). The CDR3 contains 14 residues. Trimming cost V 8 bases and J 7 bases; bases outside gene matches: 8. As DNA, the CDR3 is TGTGCCAGCGGTCCGGGACAGCTCAATTCACCCCTCCACTTT. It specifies CASGPGQLNSPLHF.

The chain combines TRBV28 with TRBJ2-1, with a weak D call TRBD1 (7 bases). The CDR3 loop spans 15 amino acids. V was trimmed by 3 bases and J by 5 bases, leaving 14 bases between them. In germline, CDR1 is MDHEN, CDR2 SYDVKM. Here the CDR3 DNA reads TGTGCCAGCAGTTTCTGGCAGGGGGGTAACAATGAGCAGTTCTTC. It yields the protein CASSFWQGGNNEQFF.

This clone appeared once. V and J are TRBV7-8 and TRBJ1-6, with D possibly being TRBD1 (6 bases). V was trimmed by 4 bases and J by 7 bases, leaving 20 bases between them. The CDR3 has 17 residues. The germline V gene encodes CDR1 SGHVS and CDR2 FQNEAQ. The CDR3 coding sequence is TGTGCCAGCAGCTCCTTACAGGGAACGGGGCCGAATTCACCCCTCCACTTT. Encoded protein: CASSSLQGTGPNSPLHF.

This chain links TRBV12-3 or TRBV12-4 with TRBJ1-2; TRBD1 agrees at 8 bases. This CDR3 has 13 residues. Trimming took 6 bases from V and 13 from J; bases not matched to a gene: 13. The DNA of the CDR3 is TGTGCCAGCAGCCCTGGGACAGGACTTCATGTCACCTTC. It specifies CASSPGTGLHVTF.

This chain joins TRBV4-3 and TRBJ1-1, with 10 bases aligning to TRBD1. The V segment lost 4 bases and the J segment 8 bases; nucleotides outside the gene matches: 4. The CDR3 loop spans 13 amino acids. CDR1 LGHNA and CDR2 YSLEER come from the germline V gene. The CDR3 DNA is TGCGCCAGCAGCCTGGACAGGGGGTCCGAAGCTTTCTTT. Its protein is CASSLDRGSEAFF.

CDR3 sequence (DNA): TGTGCCAGCAGTCCCACAGGAGACTCTGGAAACACCATATATTTT. It is translated as CASSPTGDSGNTIYF. The chain carries TRBV6-5 and TRBJ1-3, with D tentatively TRBD1 (5 bases). The CDR3 has 15 amino acids. Germline V gene lookup returns CDR1 MNHEY and CDR2 SVGAGI. V was pared by 5 bases and J by 0 bases, with 11 bases between.

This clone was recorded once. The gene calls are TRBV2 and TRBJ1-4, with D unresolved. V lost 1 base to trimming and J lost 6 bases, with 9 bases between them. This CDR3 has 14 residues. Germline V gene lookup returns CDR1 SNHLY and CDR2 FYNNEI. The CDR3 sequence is CASSEVTRDEKLFF. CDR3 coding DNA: TGTGCCAGCAGTGAAGTTACGAGAGATGAAAAACTGTTTTTT.

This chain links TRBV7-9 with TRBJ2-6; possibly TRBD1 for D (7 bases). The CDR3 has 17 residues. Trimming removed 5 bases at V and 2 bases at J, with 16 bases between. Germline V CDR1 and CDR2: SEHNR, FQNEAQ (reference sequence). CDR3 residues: CASSPGGSSAGANVLTF. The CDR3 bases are TGTGCCAGCAGCCCAGGGGGGTCCTCAGCTGGGGCCAACGTCCTGACTTTC.

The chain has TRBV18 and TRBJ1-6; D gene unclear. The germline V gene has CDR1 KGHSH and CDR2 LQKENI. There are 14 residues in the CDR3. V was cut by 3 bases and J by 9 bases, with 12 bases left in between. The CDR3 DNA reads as TGTGCCAGCTCACCCGCTCGGGTTCTTTCACCCCTCCACTTT. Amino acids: CASSPARVLSPLHF.

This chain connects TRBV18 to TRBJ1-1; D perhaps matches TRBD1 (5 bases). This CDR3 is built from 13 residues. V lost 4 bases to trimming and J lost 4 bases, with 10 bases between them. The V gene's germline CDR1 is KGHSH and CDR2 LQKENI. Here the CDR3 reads CASSRGESTEAFF. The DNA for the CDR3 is TGTGCCAGCTCACGGGGGGAGAGCACTGAAGCTTTCTTT.

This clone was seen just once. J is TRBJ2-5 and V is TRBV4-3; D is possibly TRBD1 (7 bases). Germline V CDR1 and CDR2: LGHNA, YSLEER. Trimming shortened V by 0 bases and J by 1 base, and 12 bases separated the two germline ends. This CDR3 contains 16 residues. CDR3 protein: CASSQEGGTAQETQYF. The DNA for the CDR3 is TGCGCCAGCAGCCAAGAAGGAGGGACAGCCCAAGAGACCCAGTACTTC.

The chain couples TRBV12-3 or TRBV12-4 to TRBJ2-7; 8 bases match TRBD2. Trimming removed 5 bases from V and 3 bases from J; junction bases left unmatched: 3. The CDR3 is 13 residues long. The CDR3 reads CASSGTSDYEQYF. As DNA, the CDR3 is TGTGCCAGCAGTGGGACTAGTGACTACGAGCAGTACTTC.

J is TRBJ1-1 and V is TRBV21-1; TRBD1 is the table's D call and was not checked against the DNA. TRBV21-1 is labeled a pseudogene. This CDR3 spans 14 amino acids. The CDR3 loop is CASSKDWDSPEAFF. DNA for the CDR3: TGTGCCAGCAGCAAAGATTGGGACAGCCCTGAAGCTTTCTTT.

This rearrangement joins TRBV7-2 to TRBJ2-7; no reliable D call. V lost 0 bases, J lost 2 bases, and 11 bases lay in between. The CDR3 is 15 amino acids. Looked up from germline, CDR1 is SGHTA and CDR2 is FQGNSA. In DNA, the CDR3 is TGTGCCAGCAGCTTAGCGGGCGCAGTGACCTACGAGCAGTACTTC. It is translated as CASSLAGAVTYEQYF.

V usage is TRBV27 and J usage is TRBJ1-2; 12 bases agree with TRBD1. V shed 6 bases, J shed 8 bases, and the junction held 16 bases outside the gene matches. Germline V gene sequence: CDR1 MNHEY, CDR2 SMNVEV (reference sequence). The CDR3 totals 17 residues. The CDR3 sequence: CASRAGTGGASLVGYTF. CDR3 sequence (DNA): TGTGCCAGCAGAGCCGGGACAGGGGGCGCGTCCCTGGTAGGCTACACCTTC.

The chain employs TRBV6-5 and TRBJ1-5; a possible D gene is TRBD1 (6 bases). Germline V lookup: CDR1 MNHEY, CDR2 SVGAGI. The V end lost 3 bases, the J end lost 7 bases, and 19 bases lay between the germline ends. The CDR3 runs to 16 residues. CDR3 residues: CASSYRNRVSQQPQHF. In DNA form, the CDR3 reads TGTGCCAGCAGTTATCGTAACAGGGTGTCTCAGCAGCCCCAGCATTTT.

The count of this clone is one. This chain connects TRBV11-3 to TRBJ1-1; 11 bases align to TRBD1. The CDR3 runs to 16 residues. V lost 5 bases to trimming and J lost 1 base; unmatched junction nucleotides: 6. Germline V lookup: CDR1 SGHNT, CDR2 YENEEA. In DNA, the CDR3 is TGTGCCAGCAGCGCCGGACAGGGGGCAGCGAACACTGAAGCTTTCTTT. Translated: CASSAGQGAANTEAFF.

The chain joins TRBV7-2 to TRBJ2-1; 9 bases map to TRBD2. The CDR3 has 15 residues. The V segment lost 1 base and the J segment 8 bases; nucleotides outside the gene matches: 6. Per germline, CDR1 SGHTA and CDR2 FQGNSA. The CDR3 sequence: CASSLVAGGQDEQFF. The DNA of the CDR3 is TGTGCCAGCAGCTTAGTGGCGGGGGGGCAGGATGAGCAGTTCTTC.

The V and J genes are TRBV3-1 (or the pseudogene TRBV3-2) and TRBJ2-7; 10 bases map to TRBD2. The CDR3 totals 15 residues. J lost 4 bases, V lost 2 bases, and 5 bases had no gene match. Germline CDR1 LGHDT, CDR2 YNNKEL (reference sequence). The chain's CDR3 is CASSQLASGGYEQYF. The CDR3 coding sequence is TGTGCCAGCAGCCAATTGGCTAGCGGGGGTTACGAGCAGTACTTC.

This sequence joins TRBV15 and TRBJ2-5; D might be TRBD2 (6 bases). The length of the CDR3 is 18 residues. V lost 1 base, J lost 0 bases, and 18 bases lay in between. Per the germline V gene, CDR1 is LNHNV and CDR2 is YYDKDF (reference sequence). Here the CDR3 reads CATSRGPRDSLYQETQYF. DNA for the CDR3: TGTGCCACCAGCAGAGGACCCCGGGACTCACTGTACCAAGAGACCCAGTACTTC.

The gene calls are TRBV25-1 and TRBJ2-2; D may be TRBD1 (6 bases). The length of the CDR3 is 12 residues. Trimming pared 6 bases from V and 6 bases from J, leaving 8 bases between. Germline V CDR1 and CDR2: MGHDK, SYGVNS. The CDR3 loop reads CASRWGPGELFF. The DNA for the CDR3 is TGTGCCAGCAGATGGGGGCCCGGGGAGCTGTTTTTT.

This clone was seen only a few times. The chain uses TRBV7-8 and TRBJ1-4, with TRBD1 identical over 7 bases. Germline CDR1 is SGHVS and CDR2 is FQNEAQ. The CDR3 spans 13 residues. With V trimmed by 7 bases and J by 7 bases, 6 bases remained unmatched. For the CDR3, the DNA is TGTGCCAGCACGACAGGGAATGGTGAAAAACTGTTTTTT. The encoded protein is CASTTGNGEKLFF.

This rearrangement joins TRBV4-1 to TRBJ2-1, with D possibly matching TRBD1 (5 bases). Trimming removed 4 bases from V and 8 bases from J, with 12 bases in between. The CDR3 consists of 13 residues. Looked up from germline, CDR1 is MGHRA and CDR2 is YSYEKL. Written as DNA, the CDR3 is TGCGCCAGCAGCCGATCAGGGTTGGATGAGCAGTTCTTC. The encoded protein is CASSRSGLDEQFF.

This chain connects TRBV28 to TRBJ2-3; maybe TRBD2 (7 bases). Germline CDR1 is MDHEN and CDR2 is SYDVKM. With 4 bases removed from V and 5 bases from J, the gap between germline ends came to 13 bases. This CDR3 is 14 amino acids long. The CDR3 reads CASSSTGRVDTQYF. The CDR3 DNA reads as TGTGCCAGCAGTTCAACAGGGAGGGTAGATACGCAGTATTTT.

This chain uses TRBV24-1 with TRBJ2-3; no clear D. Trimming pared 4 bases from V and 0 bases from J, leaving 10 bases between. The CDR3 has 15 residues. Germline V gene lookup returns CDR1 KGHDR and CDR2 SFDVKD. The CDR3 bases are TGTGCCACCAGTGACATGCGCCTCAGCACAGATACGCAGTATTTT. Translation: CATSDMRLSTDTQYF.